The 13 T cell receptor beta chains below come from one sample, sequenced in a study of CD8 T cells in Susac syndrome. After extraction with the RNeasy kit, roughly 0.5 to 1 ug of the RNA was reverse transcribed using random hexamers. Each CDR3 protein gets one entry after TCRdb re-called the immunoSEQ multiplex PCR reads with MiXCR. Among 200,000 to 300,000 distinct CDR3 sequences, 90% to 96% were seen once, and the ten largest hold 0.08% to 0.11%. Sequenced material: CD4+ T cells from PBMCs. Every receptor here comes from a human donor with Susac syndrome.

The chain joins TRBV29-1 to TRBJ2-2; no definite D call. The CDR3 contains 13 residues. Trimming left V 7 bases short and J 7 bases short, with 16 bases between. Germline values: CDR1 SQVTM, CDR2 ANQGSEA. DNA for the CDR3: TGCAGCGCCCGGCGTGAGGCGAGCGGGGAGCTGTTTTTT. Protein sequence: CSARREASGELFF.

The chain uses TRBV20-1 and TRBJ2-1, with D perhaps TRBD1 (6 bases). There are 14 residues in the CDR3. V was shortened by 2 bases and J by 6 bases, with 14 bases between the two germline ends. CDR1 is DFQATT and CDR2 is SNEGSKA in the germline V gene (reference sequence). In DNA form, the CDR3 reads TGCAGTGCTAGACGACAGGTAACGAGCAATGAGCAGTTCTTC. Protein sequence: CSARRQVTSNEQFF.

V and J are TRBV7-2 and TRBJ2-3, with D hard to call. This CDR3 is built from 13 residues. Looked up from germline, CDR1 is SGHTA and CDR2 is FQGNSA. V lost 4 bases and J lost 1, with 6 bases in between. CDR3 coding DNA: TGTGCCAGCAGCTCACCGGGCACAGATACGCAGTATTTT. Translating gives CASSSPGTDTQYF.

The chain couples TRBV2 to TRBJ2-1; D ambiguous. The CDR3 covers 11 residues. The ends were cut back, 6 bases at V and 8 bases at J, with 8 bases in the middle. Germline V gene lookup returns CDR1 SNHLY and CDR2 FYNNEI. Here the CDR3 reads CASSYRDEQFF. DNA for the CDR3: TGTGCCAGCAGCTATCGGGATGAGCAGTTCTTC.

The rearrangement uses TRBV29-1 and TRBJ1-1; 7 nucleotides align to TRBD1. The V and J ends lost 7 bases and 3 bases, in that order; junction bases with no gene match: 2. This CDR3 comprises 11 residues. From germline, CDR1 is SQVTM and CDR2 ANQGSEA. As DNA, the CDR3 is TGCAGCGGGGACAGTTACACTGAAGCTTTCTTT. Translated: CSGDSYTEAFF.

The chain carries TRBV7-8 and TRBJ2-5; tentative D call: TRBD2 (5 bases). The CDR3 length is 16 residues. Germline assignment: CDR1 SGHVS and CDR2 FQNEAQ. Trimming shortened V by 1 base and J by 1 base, and 13 bases separated the two germline ends. The CDR3 sequence is CASSLGRGSVQETQYF. CDR3 coding DNA: TGTGCCAGCAGCTTAGGCCGGGGAAGCGTCCAAGAGACCCAGTACTTC.

This chain uses TRBV3-1 with TRBJ2-5, with 8 bases lining up with TRBD1. Germline V gene data show CDR1 as LGHDT and CDR2 as YNNKEL (reference sequence). The CDR3 is made up of 14 amino acids. V was pared by 6 bases and J by 3 bases, with 6 bases of the junction left unmatched. DNA of the CDR3: TGTGCCAGCAGGGAGGCAGGGGGCGAAGAGACCCAGTACTTC. The encoded protein is CASREAGGEETQYF.

V is TRBV18 and J is TRBJ2-5; D uncertain. The germline CDR1 and CDR2 sequences are KGHSH and LQKENI. The CDR3 totals 13 residues. V dropped 5 bases and J dropped 4 bases, with 11 bases sitting between them. The CDR3 reads CASSATKGETQYF. The DNA for the CDR3 is TGTGCCAGCTCAGCAACGAAGGGAGAGACCCAGTACTTC.

The chain has TRBV27 and TRBJ1-2; TRBD1 agrees at 9 bases. CDR1 is MNHEY and CDR2 is SMNVEV in the germline V gene (reference sequence). V lost 5 bases, J lost 5 bases, and 6 bases stayed unmatched. CDR3 length: 14 amino acids. The CDR3 nucleotides are TGTGCCAGCAGTCCCCAACAGGGGGCTTATGGCTACACCTTC. This codes for CASSPQQGAYGYTF.

The chain has TRBV7-9 and TRBJ1-1; D is unresolved. Germline CDR1 and CDR2: SEHNR and FQNEAQ (reference sequence). Between the trimmed V and J ends, which lost 1 base and 4 bases, there was a span of 10 bases. CDR3 length: 14 amino acids. As DNA, the CDR3 is TGTGCCAGCAGCTTAGGGAGCGGGTTCACTGAAGCTTTCTTT. Amino acids: CASSLGSGFTEAFF. Full variable domain (remainder filled in from reference TRBV7-9 and TRBJ1-1): DTGVSQNPRHKITKRGQNVTFRCDPISEHNRLYWYRQTLGQGPEFLTYFQNEAQLEKSRLLSDRFSAERPKGSFSTLEIQRTEQGDSAMYLCASSLGSGFTEAFFGQGTRLTVV.

This sequence joins TRBV25-1 and TRBJ1-1, with unresolved D. Per the germline V gene, CDR1 is MGHDK and CDR2 is SYGVNS. This CDR3 is 15 amino acids long. V was trimmed by 3 bases and J by 0 bases, leaving 11 bases between them. Written as DNA, the CDR3 is TGTGCCAGCAGTGATGGAGACTTTATGAACACTGAAGCTTTCTTT. Protein product: CASSDGDFMNTEAFF.

The chain employs TRBV29-1 and TRBJ2-1; 8 bases are shared with TRBD2. The J segment lost 7 bases and the V segment lost 4 bases, leaving 6 bases of the junction unmatched. CDR1 SQVTM and CDR2 ANQGSEA come from the germline V gene. This CDR3 has 13 residues. The CDR3 bases are TGCAGCGTTGCAGCGGGAGCGGCAAATGAGCAGTTCTTC. Amino acid sequence: CSVAAGAANEQFF.

The rearrangement uses TRBV4-2 and TRBJ2-3; 15 nucleotides align to TRBD2. The CDR3 loop spans 17 amino acids. Germline V lookup: CDR1 LGHNA, CDR2 YNFKEQ. Unmatched junction bases numbered 8, after V lost 1 base and J lost 9 bases. The CDR3 coding sequence is TGTGCCAGCAGCCAAGTCGGGACTAGCGGGAGGATTCGGACGCAGTATTTT. This codes for CASSQVGTSGRIRTQYF.